The 6 T cell receptor beta chains below come from one sample, sequenced in a study of blood T cell repertoires in COVID-19. The repertoire was sequenced with immunoSEQ multiplex PCR; TCRdb's copy has only in-frame clones and lacks some. The sample includes around 330,000 clones, approximately 86% of them seen just once. The sample taken for sequencing was PBMCs or T cells enriched from blood (not recorded which). The receptors originated from a woman under 30 who had recovered from COVID-19.

This clone was counted once. CDR3 sequence (DNA): TGTGCCAGCAGCGCCCGACAGCTAAATTCACCCCTCCACTTT. Its translation: CASSARQLNSPLHF. The V and J genes are TRBV9 and TRBJ1-6, with D possibly TRBD1 on 5 matching bases. In germline, CDR1 is SGDLS, CDR2 YYNGEE. The germline V and J ends were trimmed by 3 bases and 7 bases, with 11 bases remaining between them. The CDR3 has 14 amino acids.

The rearrangement links TRBV7-3 to TRBJ1-3; no clear D. Trimming left V 1 base short and J 4 bases short, with 11 bases between. The CDR3 covers 15 residues. Germline V gene sequence: CDR1 SGHTA, CDR2 FQGTGA. The CDR3 DNA sequence: TGTGCCAGCAGCTTAATGGGGAGCCCCGGAAACACCATATATTTT. It encodes CASSLMGSPGNTIYF.

The gene calls are TRBV6-2 or TRBV6-3 and TRBJ2-2; a possible D gene is TRBD1 (6 bases). CDR1 is MNHEY, CDR2 SVGEGT, per germline. This CDR3 comprises 17 residues. Between the trimmed V and J ends, which lost 6 bases and 0 bases, there was a span of 17 bases. The CDR3 sequence: CASSTISGAANTGELFF. The CDR3 DNA reads TGTGCCAGCAGCACAATCTCAGGGGCCGCGAACACCGGGGAGCTGTTTTTT.

The chain links TRBV7-3 to TRBJ2-1; 8 bases match TRBD2. This CDR3 region has 15 residues. Germline CDR1 is SGHTA and CDR2 is FQGTGA. Germline trimming cut 4 bases from V and 0 bases from J; bases unmatched to any gene: 2. CDR3 bases: TGTGCCAGCAGCTCCGGGACTAGCTCCTACAATGAGCAGTTCTTC. It codes for CASSSGTSSYNEQFF. The full variable domain, rest sourced from reference TRBV7-3 and TRBJ2-1, is GAGVSQTPSNKVTEKGKYVELRCDPISGHTALYWYRQSLGQGPEFLIYFQGTGAADDSGLPNDRFFAVRPEGSVSTLKIQRTERGDSAVYLCASSSGTSSYNEQFFGPGTRLTVL.

This sequence joins TRBV3-1 (or the pseudogene TRBV3-2) and TRBJ2-7; D gene uncertain. CDR1 is LGHDT, CDR2 YNNKEL, per germline (reference sequence). The CDR3 is 13 amino acids. V lost 4 bases to trimming and J lost 3 bases, with 10 bases between them. CDR3 amino acids: CASSPPSNYEQYF. In DNA, the CDR3 is TGTGCCAGCAGCCCCCCGAGCAACTACGAGCAGTACTTC.

The V gene is TRBV6-2 or TRBV6-3, the J gene TRBJ1-2; 8 positions agree with TRBD1. The CDR3 has 16 residues. Losses at the gene ends were 4 bases for V and 3 bases for J; bases not matched to a gene: 10. Germline V gene data show CDR1 as MNHEY and CDR2 as SVGEGT. DNA for the CDR3: TGTGCCAGCAGTTCCGGGACAGGTGTTCCTTACTATGGCTACACCTTC. Protein sequence: CASSSGTGVPYYGYTF.